This entry is about one TCR beta chain. The antigen it binds to is not known. It has no much larger one-base neighbor in the sample; base qualities were not kept. In total, about 650 healthy bone marrow donors made up the cohort. At the time of sampling, every cohort member was nominally healthy, though immune exposures that went unrecorded were likely present. The donor tested CMV seropositive, placing the donor among the 289 seropositive members of the cohort. A peripheral blood sample was collected from each donor, and TCR beta sequencing was performed on peripheral blood mononuclear cells. Genomic DNA extraction from the blood cell samples was performed with the Qiagen DNeasy Blood Extraction Kit. The sample originates from a study of cytomegalovirus exposure and HLA in healthy donors (dated by TCRdb to the late 2010s). In the study overall: An earlier analysis of approximately 590 of the donors reported 250 to 300 Gb of sequence data and 117 million unique TCR beta sequences from about 200 million T cells. In addition to the first cohort of 666 subjects, a separate validation cohort of about 120 different subjects was used. Roughly 300 gigabases of sequencing data and around 90 million unique TCR sequences made up an early release that covered several hundred HLA-typed donors. The T cell repertoires of 550 to 850 subjects were profiled by immunosequencing and related to cytomegalovirus serostatus. Donor age, sex, ethnicity and CMV serostatus were collected together with the repertoire data. HLA typing included class I and class II loci at four-digit resolution. Typing coverage differed by locus: A, B, C, DRB1 and DQB1 were typed in about 629-640 donors, DQA1 in roughly 500, DPA1 in approximately 600, and DPB1 in approximately 450. Of the approximately 400 genotyped donors, 80% to 90% were placed in the genetic ancestry cluster associated with self-reported Caucasian donors. Several DR-DQ haplotypes were handled as single units for association and clustering, since linkage in the cohort was strong. The study aimed to test whether signatures of past pathogen exposure could be identified by cataloging public T cell receptors. In an earlier analysis of 587 of the donors, high-throughput TCR beta sequencing was used to judge whether each TCR beta V gene segment behaved as functional or pseudogenic. Rather than drawing on any new phenotypic data, the later analysis identified candidate immune exposures from TCR beta sequences and the way those sequences occurred across donors. Among roughly 400 genotyped donors of the cohort, an average of around 240,000 unique TCR beta nucleotide sequences was sequenced per donor, of which about 20% were non-productive. To study patterns of TCR occurrence, a later analysis re-analyzed previously published TCR beta repertoires from just over 650 donors and added high-resolution HLA genotyping. High-throughput TCR immunosequencing, statistical association of individual TCRs with disease status, and machine learning were combined to predict cytomegalovirus infection status. Every repertoire in the discovery cohort had been generated on one and the same sequencing platform. A later genetic analysis took genome-wide SNP genotypes for about 65% of the 666 donors and used that subset as a discovery cohort. Here is what the overall study found, with its caveats: The classifier was reported to diagnose cytomegalovirus status with high specificity and sensitivity in both the original cohort and the validation cohort. The earlier analysis of approximately 590 of the donors excluded seventeen rarely observed V segments, including chromosome 9 orphons, because counts were too low. When HLA alleles, especially DR and DQ, strongly co-occurred, TCR associations were difficult to assign to individual alleles. At a false discovery rate of 0.05, a later analysis linked 16,951 TCR beta sequences to specific HLA alleles. An earlier analysis of several hundred of the donors showed that most TCR beta V segments appeared in productive rearrangements either about 87% or about 30% of the time, which broadly matched IMGT annotations. A further reported finding was that TCR beta sequences accurately predicted the HLA-A and HLA-B alleles for most subjects in the first cohort. A group of highly shared sequence variants was considered likely to be a technical artifact of the sequencing pipeline. Compared with equally common non-associated chains, HLA-associated TCR beta chains in a later analysis were more clonally expanded and had lower generation probabilities. An association between a missense DCLRE1C variant and V-gene and J-gene trimming of TCR beta chains was found in a later genetic analysis and replicated in an independent cohort. A later analysis reported that several top co-occurrence clusters appeared linked to parvovirus B19, influenza, CMV and Epstein-Barr virus. Because HLA typing was unavailable for some donors at each locus, only the typed subset was used in association tests. Compared with the approximately 710-donor mean, donors in an Asian-associated ancestry cluster had fewer N-insertions in productive TCRs, according to a later genetic analysis. In vitro tests confirmed that a few of the cytomegalovirus-associated TCR beta chains recognize cytomegalovirus antigens. While some public TCRs were present in many individuals, most TCR sequences turned up only very rarely across donors. The only immune exposure information available for the cohort was CMV serostatus. Only TCR beta chains were sequenced in this cohort, and the absence of alpha or paired-chain data limited detectable features. According to the authors, the approach could potentially be generalized to other disease states and immunological phenotypes. Linkage disequilibrium might explain the correlated functional status among segregating V segments, but an unknown experimental factor could not be ruled out. A later analysis found that TCR association rates varied across HLA loci, with DRB1 alleles showing the most associated TCRs and HLA-C alleles the fewest. In the study, approximately 150 TCR beta chains were listed as associated with cytomegalovirus. Sequencing depth was assumed to be roughly uniform across donors in the presence/absence analyses, though that assumption may not hold. A later analysis found that most CMV-associated TCR beta chains appeared HLA-restricted, with HLA associations seemingly driven largely by CMV exposure.

Libraries were prepared through the immunoSEQ multiplex PCR assay. For the multiplex PCR, a mixture combining 60 forward primers for TCR Vbeta segments and 13 reverse primers for TCR Jbeta segments was used. A multiplex PCR assay on genomic DNA amplified the CDR3 region of rearranged TCR beta genes. Amplified TCR beta libraries were sequenced as 87-base-pair reads on the Illumina HiSeq System. The paper's processing steps were these. A later analysis tallied about 77 million unique TCR beta chains across the approximately 670 repertoires, and about 10 million of those chains were shared by two or more donors. To remove PCR and sequencing errors, raw reads were error-corrected and collapsed into unique sequences using a nearest-neighbor algorithm that merged closely related sequences. Alignment of CDR3 sequences to IMGT reference sequences was used to assign V, D and J gene segments. Each retained sequence needed at least a six-nucleotide match to both a V gene segment and a J gene segment. A rearrangement counted as productive if the CDR3 had no stop codons and remained in frame with V and J, and every other rearrangement counted as non-productive. CDR3 was defined by IMGT convention, running from the second conserved V-encoded cysteine to the conserved J-encoded phenylalanine. Sequences without an unambiguous match to a single V gene segment were excluded from the earlier analysis of 587 of the donors. An earlier analysis of just under 600 of the donors called V segments functional above 56.7% productive rearrangements and segregating when the between-donor standard deviation exceeded 5%. To diagnose cytomegalovirus status from the catalog of TCR beta chain sequences, a statistical classification framework was built. In a later analysis, V and J genes were assigned by comparing TCR nucleotide sequences against IMGT/GENE-DB human TR gene sequences. In a later analysis, CDR3 sequences and most-parsimonious VDJ recombination scenarios were assigned using the TCRdist pipeline. In a later analysis, every TCR beta chain was defined by the combination of its CDR3 amino acid sequence and its V-gene family, and reads without a unique V-gene family were dropped. In a later analysis, 450 to 600 highly shared, low-generation-probability nucleotide sequences were removed to address suspected cross-contamination and a sequencing artifact. In a later analysis, a clonal expansion index for each public chain was calculated from normalized within-repertoire ranks of inferred template counts. In a later analysis, generation probabilities were computed with a VDJ recombination model fitted to out-of-frame rearrangements, and the resulting probabilities were checked against IGoR. In a later analysis, hypergeometric tests were used to score TCR-TCR, TCR-HLA and TCR-CMV co-occurrence, with a repertoire-size bias correction applied to TCR pairs. A later analysis estimated false discovery rates by permuting HLA or CMV assignments 20 times. In a later analysis, co-occurring TCRs were grouped using DBSCAN, with TCRdist sequence similarity added in when clustering inside HLA-allele-positive subsets. Repertoires with fewer than 30,000 or more than 120,000 public chains, plus five repertoires with anomalous nucleotide sharing, were excluded from co-occurrence clustering. This is the immuneACCESS table as TCRdb keeps it, with only in-frame sequences that have V and J called. A part of the clones is gone; compared with another copy, unresolved V genes explain less than half, and the rest is unexplained. The D gene and trimming were derived from the DNA, and the V and J assignments and clone size from that table. The sample has approximately 100,000 clones on record, approximately 70% of them singletons. The ten top clones hold over 3.5% of the sample.

This receptor was identified in a man younger than 45 in good health and CMV-seropositive. The specimen sequenced was PBMCs.

The CDR3 amino acid sequence is: CASSLAVGTGDQPQHF. The DNA sequence is TGTGCCAGCAGCTTAGCGGTCGGGACAGGGGATCAGCCCCAGCATTTT. Here the chain combines TRBV7-9 and TRBJ1-5; a stretch of 10 junction bases matches TRBD1. Per the germline V gene (reference sequence), SEHNR is the CDR1 and FQNEAQ is the CDR2. Trimming removed 0 bases from V and 5 bases from J; the gene matches leave 4 bases unexplained. The CDR3 starts with the cysteine, ends with the phenylalanine, and has 16 residues. Solely the CDR3 DNA is kept, with 48 bases framed from the first base.